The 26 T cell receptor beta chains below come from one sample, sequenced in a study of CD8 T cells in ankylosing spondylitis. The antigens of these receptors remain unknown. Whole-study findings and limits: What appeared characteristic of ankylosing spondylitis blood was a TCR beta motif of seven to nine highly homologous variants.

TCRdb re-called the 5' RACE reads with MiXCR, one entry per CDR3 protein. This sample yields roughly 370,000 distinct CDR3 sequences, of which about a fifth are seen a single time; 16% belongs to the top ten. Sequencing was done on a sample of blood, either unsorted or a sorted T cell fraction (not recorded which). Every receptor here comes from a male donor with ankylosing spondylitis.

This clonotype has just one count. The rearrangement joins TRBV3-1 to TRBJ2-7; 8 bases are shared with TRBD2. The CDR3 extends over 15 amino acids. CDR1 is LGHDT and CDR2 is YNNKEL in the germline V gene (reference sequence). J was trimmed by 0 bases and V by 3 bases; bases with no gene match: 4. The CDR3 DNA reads TGTGCCAGCAGCCAGACTAGCGACAGCTCCTACGAGCAGTACTTC. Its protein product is CASSQTSDSSYEQYF.

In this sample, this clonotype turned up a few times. For the CDR3, the DNA is TGCGCCAGCAGCCGCAGGGGGGGCACTGAAGCTTTCTTT. Protein: CASSRRGGTEAFF. The J gene is TRBJ1-1, the V gene TRBV5-1; TRBD1 aligns across 7 bases. The CDR3 contains 13 residues. Germline CDR1 SGHRS, CDR2 YFSETQ. Unmatched junction bases numbered 4, after V lost 4 bases and J lost 4 bases.

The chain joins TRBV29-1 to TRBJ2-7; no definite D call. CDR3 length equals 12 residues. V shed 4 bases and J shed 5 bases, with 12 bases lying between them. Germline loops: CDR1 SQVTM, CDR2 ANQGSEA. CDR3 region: CSVGASPHEQYF. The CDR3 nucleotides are TGCAGCGTTGGGGCCTCTCCCCACGAGCAGTACTTC.

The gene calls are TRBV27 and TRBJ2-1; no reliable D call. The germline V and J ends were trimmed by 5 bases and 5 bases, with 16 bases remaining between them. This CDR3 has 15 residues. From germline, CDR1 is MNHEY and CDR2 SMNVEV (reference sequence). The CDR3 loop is CASSPEFGRHNEQFF. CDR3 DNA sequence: TGTGCCAGCAGTCCTGAGTTTGGGCGACACAATGAGCAGTTCTTC.

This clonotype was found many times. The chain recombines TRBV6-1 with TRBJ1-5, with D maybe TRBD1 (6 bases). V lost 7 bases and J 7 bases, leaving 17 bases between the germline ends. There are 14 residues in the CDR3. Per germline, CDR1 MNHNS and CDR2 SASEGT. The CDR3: CASTWGGEAQPQHF. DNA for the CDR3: TGTGCCAGCACCTGGGGGGGCGAAGCGCAGCCCCAGCATTTT.

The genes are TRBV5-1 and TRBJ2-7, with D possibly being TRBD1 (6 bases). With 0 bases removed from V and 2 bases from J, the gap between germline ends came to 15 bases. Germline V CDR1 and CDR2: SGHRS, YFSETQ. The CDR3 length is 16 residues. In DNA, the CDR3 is TGCGCCAGCAGCTTGGCCTTTCCGGACAGTCCCTACGAGCAGTACTTC. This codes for CASSLAFPDSPYEQYF.

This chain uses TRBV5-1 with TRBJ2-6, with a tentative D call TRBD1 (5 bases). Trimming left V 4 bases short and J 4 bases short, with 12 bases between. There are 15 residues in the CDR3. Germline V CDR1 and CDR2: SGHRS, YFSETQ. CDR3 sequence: CASSPSGLGANVLTF. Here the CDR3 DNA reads TGCGCCAGCAGCCCGTCAGGGTTAGGGGCCAACGTCCTGACTTTC.

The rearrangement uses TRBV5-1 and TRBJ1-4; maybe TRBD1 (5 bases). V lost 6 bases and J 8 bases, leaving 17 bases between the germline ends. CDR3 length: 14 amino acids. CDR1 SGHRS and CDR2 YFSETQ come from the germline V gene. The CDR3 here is CASTSTESGEKLFF. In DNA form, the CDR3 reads TGCGCCAGCACCTCGACAGAATCCGGCGAAAAACTGTTTTTT. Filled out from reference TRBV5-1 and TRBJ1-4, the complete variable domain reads KAGVTQTPRYLIKTRGQQVTLSCSPISGHRSVSWYQQTPGQGLQFLFEYFSETQRNKGNFPGRFSGRQFSNSRSEMNVSTLELGDSALYLCASTSTESGEKLFFGSGTQLSVL.

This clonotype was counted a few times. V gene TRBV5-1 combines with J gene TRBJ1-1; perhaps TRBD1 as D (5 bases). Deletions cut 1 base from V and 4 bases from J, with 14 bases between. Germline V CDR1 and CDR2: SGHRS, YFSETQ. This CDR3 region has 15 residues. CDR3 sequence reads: CASSLLGVMGTEAFF. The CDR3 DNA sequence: TGCGCCAGCAGCTTGTTAGGGGTCATGGGCACTGAAGCTTTCTTT.

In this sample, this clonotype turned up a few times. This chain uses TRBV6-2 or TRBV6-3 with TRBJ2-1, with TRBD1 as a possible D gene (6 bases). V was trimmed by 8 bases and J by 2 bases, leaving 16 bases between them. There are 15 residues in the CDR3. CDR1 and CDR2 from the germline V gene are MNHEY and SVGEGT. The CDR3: CASGPHRDPYNEQFF. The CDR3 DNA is TGTGCCAGCGGCCCTCACAGGGACCCCTACAATGAGCAGTTCTTC.

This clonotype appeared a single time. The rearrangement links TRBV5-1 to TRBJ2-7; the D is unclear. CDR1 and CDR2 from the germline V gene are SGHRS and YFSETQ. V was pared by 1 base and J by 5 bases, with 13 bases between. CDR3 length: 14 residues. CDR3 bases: TGCGCCAGCAGCTTGTTACGGGTTAGGGACGAGCAGTACTTC. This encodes CASSLLRVRDEQYF. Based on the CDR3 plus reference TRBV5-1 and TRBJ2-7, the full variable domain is KAGVTQTPRYLIKTRGQQVTLSCSPISGHRSVSWYQQTPGQGLQFLFEYFSETQRNKGNFPGRFSGRQFSNSRSEMNVSTLELGDSALYLCASSLLRVRDEQYFGPGTRLTVT.

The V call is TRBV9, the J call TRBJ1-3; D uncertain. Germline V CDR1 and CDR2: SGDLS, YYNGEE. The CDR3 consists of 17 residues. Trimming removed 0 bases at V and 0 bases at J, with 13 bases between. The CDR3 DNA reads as TGTGCCAGCAGCGTAGCCCCTACAACTCTCTCTGGAAACACCATATATTTT. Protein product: CASSVAPTTLSGNTIYF.

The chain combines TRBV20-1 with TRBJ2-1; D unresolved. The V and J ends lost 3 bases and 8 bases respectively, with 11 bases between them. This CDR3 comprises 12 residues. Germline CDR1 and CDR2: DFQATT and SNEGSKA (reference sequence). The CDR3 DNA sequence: TGCAGTGCTAGCCCGTTAGCCCATGAGCAGTTCTTC. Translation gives CSASPLAHEQFF.

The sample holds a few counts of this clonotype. The CDR3 nucleotides read TGTGCCACCAGCAGAGAAGAGCGGGCCTCCTACGAGCAGTACTTC. Its translation: CATSREERASYEQYF. The chain carries TRBV15 and TRBJ2-7; D may be TRBD2 (6 bases). Germline CDR1 LNHNV, CDR2 YYDKDF (reference sequence). The CDR3 runs to 15 residues. Trimming took 0 bases from V and 0 from J, leaving 9 bases between them.

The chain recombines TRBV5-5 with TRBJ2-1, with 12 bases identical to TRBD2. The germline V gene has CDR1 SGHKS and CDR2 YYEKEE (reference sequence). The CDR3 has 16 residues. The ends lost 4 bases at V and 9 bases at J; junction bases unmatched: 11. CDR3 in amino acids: CASSQLAGGSIGEQFF. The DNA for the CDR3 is TGTGCCAGCAGCCAACTAGCGGGAGGCTCCATAGGTGAGCAGTTCTTC.

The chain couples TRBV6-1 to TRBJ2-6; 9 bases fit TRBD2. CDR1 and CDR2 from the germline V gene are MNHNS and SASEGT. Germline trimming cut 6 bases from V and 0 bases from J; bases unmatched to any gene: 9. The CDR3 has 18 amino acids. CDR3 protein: CASSPGFSGSSGANVLTF. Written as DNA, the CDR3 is TGTGCCAGCAGCCCGGGGTTTAGCGGGAGCTCTGGGGCCAACGTCCTGACTTTC.

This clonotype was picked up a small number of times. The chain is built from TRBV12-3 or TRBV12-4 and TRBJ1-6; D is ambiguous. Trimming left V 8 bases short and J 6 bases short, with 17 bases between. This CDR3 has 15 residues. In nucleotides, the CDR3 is TGTGCCAGCTCAGAGACGGGCAATTTTAATTCACCCCTCCACTTT. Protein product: CASSETGNFNSPLHF.

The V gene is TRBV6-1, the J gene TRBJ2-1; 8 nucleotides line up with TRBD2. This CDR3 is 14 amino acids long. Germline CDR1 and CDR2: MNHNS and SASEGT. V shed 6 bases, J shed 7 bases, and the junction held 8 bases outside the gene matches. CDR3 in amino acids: CASRKSGSFNEQFF. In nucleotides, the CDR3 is TGTGCCAGCAGAAAGAGCGGGAGTTTTAATGAGCAGTTCTTC.

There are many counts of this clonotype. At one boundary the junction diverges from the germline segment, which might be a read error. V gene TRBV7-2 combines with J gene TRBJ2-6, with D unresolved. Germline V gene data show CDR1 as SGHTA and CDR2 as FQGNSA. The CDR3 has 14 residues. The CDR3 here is CASSLSSGANVLTF. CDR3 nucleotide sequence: TGCGCCAGCAGCTTGAGCTCTGGGGCCAACGTCCTGACTTTC.

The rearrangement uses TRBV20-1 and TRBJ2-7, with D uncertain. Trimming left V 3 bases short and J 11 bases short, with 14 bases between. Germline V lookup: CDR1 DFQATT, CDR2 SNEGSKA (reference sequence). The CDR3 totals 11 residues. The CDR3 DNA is TGCAGTGCTAGTGCTACCGGGCCTAAGTACTTC. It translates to CSASATGPKYF.

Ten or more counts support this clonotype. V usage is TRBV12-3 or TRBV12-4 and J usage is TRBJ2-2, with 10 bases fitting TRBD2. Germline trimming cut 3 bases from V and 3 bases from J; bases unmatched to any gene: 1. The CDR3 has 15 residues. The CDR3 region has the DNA TGTGCCAGCAGTTTCCTAGCGGGAGACACCGGGGAGCTGTTTTTT. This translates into CASSFLAGDTGELFF.

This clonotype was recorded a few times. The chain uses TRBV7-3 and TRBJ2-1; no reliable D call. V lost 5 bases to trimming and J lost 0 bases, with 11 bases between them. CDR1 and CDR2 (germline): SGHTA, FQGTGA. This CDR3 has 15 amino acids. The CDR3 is CASSKQLTSYNEQFF. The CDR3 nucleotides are TGTGCCAGCAGCAAACAGTTGACCTCCTACAATGAGCAGTTCTTC.

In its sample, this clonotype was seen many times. The CDR3 nucleotides read TGTGCCAGCAGCCCCCGGGACAGGGCCTACAATGAGCAGTTCTTC. It codes for CASSPRDRAYNEQFF. The genes are TRBV3-1 and TRBJ2-1, with 9 bases aligning to TRBD1. CDR1 and CDR2 from the germline V gene are LGHDT and YNNKEL (reference sequence). Trimming at V came to 4 bases and at J to 2 bases, leaving 3 bases not matched to a gene. The CDR3 sequence is 15 residues long.

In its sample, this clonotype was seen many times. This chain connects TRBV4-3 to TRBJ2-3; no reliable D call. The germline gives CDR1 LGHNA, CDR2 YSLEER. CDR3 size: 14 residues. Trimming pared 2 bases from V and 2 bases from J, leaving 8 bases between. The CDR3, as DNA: TGCGCCAGCAGCCAAACGGCTACCACAGATACGCAGTATTTT. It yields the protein CASSQTATTDTQYF.

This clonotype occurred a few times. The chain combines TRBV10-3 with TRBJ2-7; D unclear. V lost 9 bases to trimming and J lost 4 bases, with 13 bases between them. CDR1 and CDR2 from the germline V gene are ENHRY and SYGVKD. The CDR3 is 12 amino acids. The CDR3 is CAIAASSYEQYF. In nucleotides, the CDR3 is TGTGCCATAGCAGCGAGTTCTTACGAGCAGTACTTC.

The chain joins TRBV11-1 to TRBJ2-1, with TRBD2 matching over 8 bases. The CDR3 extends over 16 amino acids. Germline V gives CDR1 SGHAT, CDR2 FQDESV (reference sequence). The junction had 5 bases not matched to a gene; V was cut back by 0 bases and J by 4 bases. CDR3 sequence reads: CASSLAELAAYNEQFF. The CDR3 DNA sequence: TGTGCCAGCAGCTTAGCGGAACTAGCGGCTTACAATGAGCAGTTCTTC.